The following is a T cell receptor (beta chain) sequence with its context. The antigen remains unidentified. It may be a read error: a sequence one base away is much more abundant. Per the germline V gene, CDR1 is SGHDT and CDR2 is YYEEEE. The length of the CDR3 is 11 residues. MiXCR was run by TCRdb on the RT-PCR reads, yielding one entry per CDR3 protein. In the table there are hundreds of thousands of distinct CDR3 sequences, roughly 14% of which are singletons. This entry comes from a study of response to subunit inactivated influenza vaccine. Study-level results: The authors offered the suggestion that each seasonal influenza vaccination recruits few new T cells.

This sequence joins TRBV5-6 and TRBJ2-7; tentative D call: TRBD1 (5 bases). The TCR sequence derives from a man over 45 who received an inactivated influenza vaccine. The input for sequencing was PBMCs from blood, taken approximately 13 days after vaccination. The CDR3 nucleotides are TGTTCCAGCAGCTGGGGCCACGAGCAGTACTTC. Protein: CSSSWGHEQYF.